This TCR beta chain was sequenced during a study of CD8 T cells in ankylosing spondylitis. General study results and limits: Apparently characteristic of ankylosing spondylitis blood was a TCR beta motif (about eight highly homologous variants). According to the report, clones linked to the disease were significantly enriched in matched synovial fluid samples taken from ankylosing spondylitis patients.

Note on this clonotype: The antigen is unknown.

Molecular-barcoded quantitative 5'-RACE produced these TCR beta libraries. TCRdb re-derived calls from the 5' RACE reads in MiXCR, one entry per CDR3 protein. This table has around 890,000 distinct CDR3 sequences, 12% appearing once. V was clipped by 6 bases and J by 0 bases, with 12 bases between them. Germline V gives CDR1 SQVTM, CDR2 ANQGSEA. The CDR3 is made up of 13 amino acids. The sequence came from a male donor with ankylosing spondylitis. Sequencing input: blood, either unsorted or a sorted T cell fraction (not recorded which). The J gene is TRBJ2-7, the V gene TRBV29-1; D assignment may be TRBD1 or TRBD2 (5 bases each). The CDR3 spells CSVKPGPSYEQYF. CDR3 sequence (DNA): TGCAGCGTCAAGCCGGGACCCTCCTACGAGCAGTACTTC.